The clone carrying this TCR beta chain showed up just once. Its antigen remains unknown. TCR beta sequences were obtained from blood CD8+ and CD4+ T cells. It was negative isolation that provided the CD8+ and CD4+ T cells, whereas TEMRA cells were enriched by FACS. The sample comes from a study of CD8 T cells in Susac syndrome. Germline loops: CDR1 LGHDT, CDR2 YNNKEL (reference sequence). This CDR3 spans 14 amino acids. The junction had 8 bases not matched to a gene; V was cut back by 3 bases and J by 7 bases. Study-level findings and limits: An acknowledgment was made by the study that its TCR sequencing and HLA analysis involved relatively few individuals.

An input of roughly 0.45 to 1 ug of RNA was subjected to reverse transcription using random hexamers. TCR beta CDR3 was amplified by immunoSEQ multiplex PCR. This amplification extended across 54 Vbeta and 13 Jbeta segments. MiXCR was run by TCRdb on the immunoSEQ multiplex PCR reads, yielding one entry per CDR3 protein. In the table there are over 150,000 distinct CDR3 sequences, roughly 95% of which are singletons. This rearrangement joins TRBV3-1 to TRBJ2-7; 8 bases line up with TRBD1. Input material: CD4+ T cells from PBMCs. This receptor was obtained from a human donor with multiple sclerosis. The CDR3 DNA follows: TGTGCCAGCAGCCATTGGGACAGGTCGGAGGAGCAGTACTTC. Translation gives CASSHWDRSEEQYF.